The rows below give T cell receptor beta chains drawn from one sample of a study of shared T cell receptors in the human thymus. The data were produced by immunoSEQ multiplex PCR, yet TCRdb's version contains in-frame clones alone and is incomplete. The profile shows hundreds of thousands of clones, roughly 90% of them singletons. This same sample was also taken into another study, of human thymus T cells.

The sequenced material came from thymocytes. The receptors derive from a boy under three years old with a congenital heart defect. Each CDR3 is given with its conserved first and last residue. D genes are given only for firm matches.

V gene	D gene	J gene	CDR3 protein	CDR3 DNA
TRBV28	TRBD2	TRBJ2-1	CASSPASGRAWNEQFF	TGTGCCAGCAGTCCGGCTAGCGGGAGGGCCTGGAATGAGCAGTTCTTC
TRBV19	TRBD1	TRBJ2-1	CASSHRGKSNEQFF	TGTGCCAGTTCGCACAGGGGAAAATCAAATGAGCAGTTCTTC
TRBV27	-	TRBJ2-3	CASSGGLNTDTQYF	TGTGCCAGCAGTGGGGGACTTAACACAGATACGCAGTATTTT
TRBV7-2	TRBD2	TRBJ2-7	CASSPYSGSVYEQYF	TGTGCCAGCAGCCCCTATAGCGGGAGCGTCTACGAGCAGTACTTC
TRBV5-1	TRBD2	TRBJ2-7	CASSLAPGTSGSSYEQYF	TGCGCCAGCAGCTTGGCCCCCGGGACTAGCGGGAGCTCCTACGAGCAGTACTTC
TRBV2	-	TRBJ2-2	CASTQGLLNTGELFF	TGTGCCAGCACCCAGGGCTTGTTAAACACCGGGGAGCTGTTTTTT
TRBV27	-	TRBJ2-7	CASSITQPGSGPYEQYF	TGTGCCAGCAGTATAACCCAACCGGGGAGCGGACCCTACGAGCAGTACTTC
TRBV5-1	-	TRBJ2-7	CASSLSSSRTYEQYF	TGCGCCAGCAGCTTGTCGTCTAGCCGAACCTACGAGCAGTACTTC
TRBV7-3	-	TRBJ2-7	CASSLKGGYEQYF	TGTGCCAGCAGCTTGAAAGGGGGTTACGAGCAGTACTTC
TRBV2	TRBD2	TRBJ2-7	CASSVTSESSYEQYF	TGTGCCAGCAGCGTTACTAGCGAGAGCTCCTACGAGCAGTACTTC
TRBV9	-	TRBJ1-4	CASSVGRHNEKLFF	TGTGCCAGCAGCGTAGGCAGACATAATGAAAAACTGTTTTTT
TRBV19	TRBD1	TRBJ1-5	CASSIETGRKNQPQHF	TGTGCCAGTAGTATAGAGACAGGGAGGAAAAATCAGCCCCAGCATTTT
TRBV6-5	-	TRBJ1-2	CASSYLAGDYGYTF	TGTGCCAGCAGTTACCTCGCAGGGGACTATGGCTACACCTTC
TRBV27	TRBD1	TRBJ1-5	CASRTGQQNYSNQPQHF	TGTGCCAGCAGGACGGGACAGCAAAACTATAGCAATCAGCCCCAGCATTTT